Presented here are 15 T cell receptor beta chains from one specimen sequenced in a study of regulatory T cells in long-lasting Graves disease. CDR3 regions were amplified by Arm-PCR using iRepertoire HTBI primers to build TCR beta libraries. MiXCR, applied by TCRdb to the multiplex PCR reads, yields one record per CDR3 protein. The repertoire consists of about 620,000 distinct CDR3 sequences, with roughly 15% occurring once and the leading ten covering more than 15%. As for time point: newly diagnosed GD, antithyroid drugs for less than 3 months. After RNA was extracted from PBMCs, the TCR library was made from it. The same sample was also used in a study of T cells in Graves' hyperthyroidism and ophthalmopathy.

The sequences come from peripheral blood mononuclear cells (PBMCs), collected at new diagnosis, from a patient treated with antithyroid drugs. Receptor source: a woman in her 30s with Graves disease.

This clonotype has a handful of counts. The CDR3 DNA follows: TGTGCCAGCAGCGGACCGACAGGGGCGGCCGGGGAGCTGTTTTTT. Translation: CASSGPTGAAGELFF. The V and J genes are TRBV9 and TRBJ2-2; 8 bases agree with TRBD1. CDR1 and CDR2 (germline): SGDLS, YYNGEE. With V trimmed by 3 bases and J by 6 bases, 7 bases remained unmatched. CDR3 size: 15 residues.

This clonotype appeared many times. The CDR3 loop is CASSLAGGILRTDTQYF. CDR3 nucleotide sequence: TGTGCCAGCAGTTTAGCGGGAGGGATCCTCCGCACAGATACGCAGTATTTT. This chain connects TRBV27 to TRBJ2-3, with 9 nucleotides matching TRBD2. The germline V gene encodes CDR1 MNHEY and CDR2 SMNVEV (reference sequence). The V and J ends lost 2 bases and 1 base, in that order; junction bases with no gene match: 7. CDR3 length: 17 amino acids.

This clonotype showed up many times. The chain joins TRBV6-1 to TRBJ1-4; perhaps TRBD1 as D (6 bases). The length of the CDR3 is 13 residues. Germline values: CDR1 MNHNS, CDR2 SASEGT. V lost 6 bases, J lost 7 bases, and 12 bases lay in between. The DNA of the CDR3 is TGTGCCAGCAGCAACATAGGGGGTGAAAAACTGTTTTTT. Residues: CASSNIGGEKLFF.

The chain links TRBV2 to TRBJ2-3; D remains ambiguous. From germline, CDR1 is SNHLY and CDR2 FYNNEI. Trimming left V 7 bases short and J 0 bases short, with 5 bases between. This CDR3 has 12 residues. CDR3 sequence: CASKLSTDTQYF. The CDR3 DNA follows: TGTGCCAGCAAGTTAAGCACAGATACGCAGTATTTT.

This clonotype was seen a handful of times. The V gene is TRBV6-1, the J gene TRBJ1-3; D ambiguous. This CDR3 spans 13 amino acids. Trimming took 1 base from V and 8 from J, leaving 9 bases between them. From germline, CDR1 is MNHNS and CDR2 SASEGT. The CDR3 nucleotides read TGTGCCAGCAGTGAAGGGTTGAGTGACACCATATATTTT. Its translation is CASSEGLSDTIYF.

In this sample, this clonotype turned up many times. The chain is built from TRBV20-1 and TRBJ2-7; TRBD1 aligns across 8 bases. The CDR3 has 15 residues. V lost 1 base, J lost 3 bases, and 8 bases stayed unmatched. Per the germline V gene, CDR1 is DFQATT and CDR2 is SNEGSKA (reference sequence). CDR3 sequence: CSARVPGQALYEQYF. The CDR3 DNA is TGCAGTGCTAGAGTTCCGGGACAGGCTCTCTACGAGCAGTACTTC.

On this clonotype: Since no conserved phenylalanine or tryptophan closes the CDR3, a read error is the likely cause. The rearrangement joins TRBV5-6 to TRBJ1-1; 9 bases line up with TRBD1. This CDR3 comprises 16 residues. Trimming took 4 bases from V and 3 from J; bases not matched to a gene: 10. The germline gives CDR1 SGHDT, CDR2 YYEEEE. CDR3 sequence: CASSKGDRVEYTEAFS. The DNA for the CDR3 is TGTGCCAGCAGCAAAGGGGACAGGGTGGAATACACTGAAGCTTTCTCT.

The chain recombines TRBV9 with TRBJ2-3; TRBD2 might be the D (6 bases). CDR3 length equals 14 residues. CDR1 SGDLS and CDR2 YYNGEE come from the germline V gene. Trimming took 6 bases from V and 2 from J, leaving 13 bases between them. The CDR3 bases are TGTGCCAGCACGGGCGGGATGATCACAGATACGCAGTATTTT. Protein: CASTGGMITDTQYF.

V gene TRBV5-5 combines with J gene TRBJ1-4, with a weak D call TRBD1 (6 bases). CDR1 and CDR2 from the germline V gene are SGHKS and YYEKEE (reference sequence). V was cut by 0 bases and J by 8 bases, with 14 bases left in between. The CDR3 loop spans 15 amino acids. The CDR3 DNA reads TGTGCCAGCAGCTTGGCCCTGCAGGGGAACGAAAAACTGTTTTTT. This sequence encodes CASSLALQGNEKLFF.

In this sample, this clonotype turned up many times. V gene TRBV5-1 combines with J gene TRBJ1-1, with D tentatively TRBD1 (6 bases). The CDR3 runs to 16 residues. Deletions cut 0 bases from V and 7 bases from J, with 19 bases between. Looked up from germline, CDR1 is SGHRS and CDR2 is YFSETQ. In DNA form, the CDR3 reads TGCGCCAGCAGCTTGGTAGCAGGGGTGCCGTCCGGTGAAGCTTTCTTT. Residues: CASSLVAGVPSGEAFF.

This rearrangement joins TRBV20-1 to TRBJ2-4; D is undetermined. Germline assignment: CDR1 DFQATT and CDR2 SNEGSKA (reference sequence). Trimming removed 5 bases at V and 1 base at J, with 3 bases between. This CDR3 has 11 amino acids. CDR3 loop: CSALAKNIQYF. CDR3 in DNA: TGCAGTGCTTTGGCCAAAAACATTCAGTACTTC.

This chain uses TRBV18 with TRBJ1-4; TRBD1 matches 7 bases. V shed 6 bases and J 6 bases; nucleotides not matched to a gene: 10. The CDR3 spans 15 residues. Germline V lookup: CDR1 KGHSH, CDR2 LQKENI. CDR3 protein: CASSDPAGQDEKLFF. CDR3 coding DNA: TGTGCCAGCTCCGATCCCGCCGGACAGGATGAAAAACTGTTTTTT. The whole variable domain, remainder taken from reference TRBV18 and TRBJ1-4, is NAGVMQNPRHLVRRRGQEARLRCSPMKGHSHVYWYRQLPEEGLKFMVYLQKENIIDESGMPKERFSAEFPKEGPSILRIQQVVRGDSAAYFCASSDPAGQDEKLFFGSGTQLSVL.

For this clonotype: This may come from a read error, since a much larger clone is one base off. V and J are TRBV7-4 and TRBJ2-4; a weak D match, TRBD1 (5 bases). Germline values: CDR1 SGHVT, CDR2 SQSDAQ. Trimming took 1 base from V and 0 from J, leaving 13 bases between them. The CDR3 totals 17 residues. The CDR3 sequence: CASSLVANRPAKNIQYF. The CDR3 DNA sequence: TGTGCCAGCAGCTTAGTTGCGAACAGGCCAGCCAAAAACATTCAGTACTTC.

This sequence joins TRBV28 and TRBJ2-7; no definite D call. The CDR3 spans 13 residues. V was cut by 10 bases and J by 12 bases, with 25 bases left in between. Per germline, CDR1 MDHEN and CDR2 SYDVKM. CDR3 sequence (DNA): TGTGCCACCTACCAACGCCCCACGAGGACGTTGTACTTC. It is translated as CATYQRPTRTLYF. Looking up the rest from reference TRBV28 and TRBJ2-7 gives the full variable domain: DVKVTQSSRYLVKRTGEKVFLECVQDMDHENMFWYRQDPGLGLRLIYFSYDVKMKEKGDIPEGYSVSREKKERFSLILESASTNQTSMYLCATYQRPTRTLYFGPGTRLTVT.

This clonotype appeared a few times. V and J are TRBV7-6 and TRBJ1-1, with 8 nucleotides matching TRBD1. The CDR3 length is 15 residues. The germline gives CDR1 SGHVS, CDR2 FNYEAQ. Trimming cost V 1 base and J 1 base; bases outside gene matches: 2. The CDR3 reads CASSLDDRGNTEAFF. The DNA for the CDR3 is TGTGCCAGCAGCTTAGATGACAGGGGGAACACTGAAGCTTTCTTT.